This T cell receptor (beta chain) is from a study of T cells in Graves' hyperthyroidism and ophthalmopathy. Exclusions: uncontrolled infection, other autoimmune disease, pregnancy, lactation. Findings and caveats of the study: Ophthalmopathy could be told apart from stable hyperthyroidism with a 13 V-J model. Researchers found most expanded thyroid clonotypes above 0.001 in blood as well. Ophthalmopathy prediction by the model preceded onset by a median approximately six months.

Authors of the study amplified TCR beta CDR3 regions from RNA transcripts. The TCR CDR3 was amplified in a first-round RT-PCR using the HTBI primer set. TCRdb re-derived calls from the multiplex PCR reads in MiXCR, one entry per CDR3 protein. This sample has hundreds of thousands of distinct CDR3 sequences, with 46% found just once. Between the trimmed V and J ends, which lost 3 bases and 5 bases, there was a span of 22 bases. This CDR3 spans 16 amino acids. Germline lookup yields CDR1 DFQATT and CDR2 SNEGSKA (reference sequence). Turning to this clonotype: The antigen remains undetermined.

The sample was peripheral blood or thyroid tissue (not recorded which). This TCR was sampled from a woman aged 18-29 years with Graves' hyperthyroidism. The chain carries TRBV20-1 and TRBJ1-2; a weak D match, TRBD1 (6 bases). The CDR3 reads CSAREGGSFREYGYTF. DNA for the CDR3: TGCAGTGCTAGGGAGGGGGGGAGTTTCCGAGAATATGGCTACACCTTC.